The 15 T cell receptor beta chains below all came from one sample that was sequenced in a study of CD8 T cells in ankylosing spondylitis. From the 5' RACE reads, TCRdb called clonotypes with MiXCR, one entry per CDR3 protein. The data contain 35,000 to 50,000 distinct CDR3 sequences, 11% of them seen just once; the ten biggest clones take up 1.1% to 1.5%. The sequencing input was blood, either unsorted or a sorted T cell fraction (not recorded which). These receptors were collected from a male donor with ankylosing spondylitis or in good health (not recorded which).

This clonotype was observed at least ten times. The J gene is TRBJ2-2, the V gene TRBV3-1; the match to TRBD2 covers 10 bases. Germline CDR1 LGHDT, CDR2 YNNKEL (reference sequence). This CDR3 region has 18 residues. The V gene end was trimmed by 5 bases and the J gene end by 2 bases; junction bases not matched to a gene: 11. CDR3: CASSSLTSGPPNTGELFF. The CDR3 DNA reads as TGTGCCAGCAGCTCCCTGACTAGCGGGCCTCCCAACACCGGGGAGCTGTTTTTT.

This clonotype was found a few times. The chain has TRBV18 and TRBJ2-7, with D unclear. Trimming cost V 6 bases and J 0 bases, with 6 bases left between them. There are 12 residues in the CDR3. Germline V lookup: CDR1 KGHSH, CDR2 LQKENI. CDR3 bases: TGTGCCAGCTCGGGTAGCTCCTACGAGCAGTACTTC. Translated, it gives CASSGSSYEQYF.

This clonotype was observed a handful of times. This chain joins TRBV12-3 or TRBV12-4 and TRBJ2-7; tentative D call: TRBD1 (5 bases). Trimming removed 3 bases at V and 4 bases at J, with 16 bases between. CDR3 length: 15 amino acids. The CDR3 protein is CASSFGQGVPYEQYF. The CDR3 DNA reads as TGTGCCAGCAGTTTCGGCCAGGGTGTCCCGTACGAGCAGTACTTC.

Of note for this clonotype: This may arise from a read error, as a much more abundant clone is one base away. This chain connects TRBV12-3 or TRBV12-4 to TRBJ2-7; 10 bases line up with TRBD1. The CDR3 spans 14 residues. CDR3 loop: CASSSGTGAIEQCF. DNA of the CDR3: TGTGCCAGCAGTTCCGGGACAGGGGCTATCGAGCAGTGCTTC.

This clonotype was counted many times. The rearrangement links TRBV5-1 to TRBJ2-3; D is unclear. The CDR3 runs 14 residues. The V and J ends lost 2 bases and 4 bases respectively, with 11 bases between them. Germline lookup yields CDR1 SGHRS and CDR2 YFSETQ. DNA of the CDR3: TGCGCCAGCAGCTTTACGGTGAGCGCAGATACGCAGTATTTT. Translating gives CASSFTVSADTQYF. The full variable domain, with the rest looked up from reference TRBV5-1 and TRBJ2-3, is KAGVTQTPRYLIKTRGQQVTLSCSPISGHRSVSWYQQTPGQGLQFLFEYFSETQRNKGNFPGRFSGRQFSNSRSEMNVSTLELGDSALYLCASSFTVSADTQYFGPGTRLTVL.

The J gene is TRBJ2-1, the V gene TRBV6-1; D may be TRBD2 (5 bases). The V end lost 5 bases, the J end lost 2 bases, and 13 bases lay between the germline ends. This CDR3 contains 15 residues. Germline CDR1 reads MNHNS; CDR2 reads SASEGT. CDR3 loop: CASSTKPGTYNEQFF. The CDR3 coding sequence is TGTGCCAGCAGTACGAAACCGGGAACCTACAATGAGCAGTTCTTC.

This chain uses TRBV12-3 or TRBV12-4 with TRBJ2-5; 9 bases agree with TRBD1. The CDR3 is made up of 16 amino acids. The junction had 13 bases not matched to a gene; V was cut back by 7 bases and J by 4 bases. Here the CDR3 reads CASNDARDRVGETQYF. The DNA of the CDR3 is TGTGCCAGCAACGACGCCCGGGACAGGGTTGGAGAGACCCAGTACTTC.

At least ten counts were recorded for this clonotype. The chain links TRBV28 to TRBJ2-3, with D perhaps being TRBD1 or TRBD2 (5 bases each). Germline loops: CDR1 MDHEN, CDR2 SYDVKM. The CDR3 is 16 residues long. The ends were cut back, 7 bases at V and 0 bases at J, with 17 bases in the middle. The CDR3 DNA follows: TGTGCCAGCACCCCAACGGGACCTATAAGCACAGATACGCAGTATTTT. This encodes CASTPTGPISTDTQYF.

This clonotype was seen at least ten times. J is TRBJ1-1 and V is TRBV12-3 or TRBV12-4; no definite D call. CDR3 length equals 14 residues. V was trimmed by 6 bases and J by 6 bases, leaving 17 bases between them. CDR3 protein: CASRTTAAGPEAFF. The CDR3 region has the DNA TGTGCCAGCAGAACCACAGCTGCGGGCCCTGAAGCTTTCTTT.

This clonotype has ten or more counts. The chain has TRBV28 and TRBJ2-5; possibly TRBD1 or TRBD2 for D (6 bases each). This CDR3 comprises 15 residues. Germline CDR1 and CDR2: MDHEN and SYDVKM. Trimming took 7 bases from V and 5 from J, leaving 20 bases between them. CDR3 nucleotide sequence: TGTGCCAGCACCCAGGCAGGGGACTCCGCCGAGACCCAGTACTTC. This gives the protein CASTQAGDSAETQYF. Full variable domain (missing parts from reference TRBV28 and TRBJ2-5): DVKVTQSSRYLVKRTGEKVFLECVQDMDHENMFWYRQDPGLGLRLIYFSYDVKMKEKGDIPEGYSVSREKKERFSLILESASTNQTSMYLCASTQAGDSAETQYFGPGTRLLVL.

This clonotype is medium-sized in the sample. The rearrangement links TRBV5-5 to TRBJ1-1; maybe TRBD1 (5 bases). This CDR3 has 14 residues. V gave up 0 bases and J gave up 3 bases, with 9 bases separating them. The germline V gene has CDR1 SGHKS and CDR2 YYEKEE (reference sequence). As DNA, the CDR3 is TGTGCCAGCAGCTTGGCAGGGCAGGACACTGAAGCTTTCTTT. Translated, it gives CASSLAGQDTEAFF. Full variable domain (missing parts from reference TRBV5-5 and TRBJ1-1): DAGVTQSPTHLIKTRGQQVTLRCSPISGHKSVSWYQQVLGQGPQFIFQYYEKEERGRGNFPDRFSARQFPNYSSELNVNALLLGDSALYLCASSLAGQDTEAFFGQGTRLTVV.

This clonotype was detected many times. This chain links TRBV20-1 with TRBJ2-1, with 8 positions matching TRBD2. The V segment lost 2 bases and the J segment 2 bases; nucleotides outside the gene matches: 8. CDR1 DFQATT and CDR2 SNEGSKA come from the germline V gene (reference sequence). This CDR3 is built from 16 residues. CDR3 in amino acids: CSARLPQLAAYNEQFF. For the CDR3, the DNA is TGCAGTGCTAGACTCCCTCAACTAGCGGCCTACAATGAGCAGTTCTTC.

The chain couples TRBV14 to TRBJ2-2, with D perhaps matching TRBD1 (6 bases). From germline, CDR1 is SGHDN and CDR2 FVKESK. The CDR3 loop spans 14 amino acids. The ends were cut back, 3 bases at V and 7 bases at J, with 12 bases in the middle. The CDR3 is CASSQYRDGGELFF. In DNA form, the CDR3 reads TGTGCCAGCAGCCAGTACAGGGACGGCGGGGAGCTGTTTTTT.

This clonotype was recorded at least ten times. The J gene is TRBJ2-7, the V gene TRBV6-1; D gene unclear. Germline-derived CDR1 and CDR2 are MNHNS and SASEGT. This CDR3 is built from 13 residues. Trimming stripped 4 bases from V and 2 bases from J, with 9 bases between. CDR3: CASSAGSTYEQYF. The CDR3 DNA reads TGTGCCAGCAGTGCGGGTTCGACCTACGAGCAGTACTTC.

This clonotype has ten or more counts. The chain is built from TRBV5-1 and TRBJ2-2, with D unresolved. The germline V and J ends were trimmed by 3 bases and 7 bases, with 13 bases remaining between them. Per germline, CDR1 SGHRS and CDR2 YFSETQ. The CDR3 contains 14 residues. CDR3 amino acids: CASSSMQGLGELFF. Written as DNA, the CDR3 is TGCGCCAGCAGCTCAATGCAAGGGCTCGGGGAGCTGTTTTTT.